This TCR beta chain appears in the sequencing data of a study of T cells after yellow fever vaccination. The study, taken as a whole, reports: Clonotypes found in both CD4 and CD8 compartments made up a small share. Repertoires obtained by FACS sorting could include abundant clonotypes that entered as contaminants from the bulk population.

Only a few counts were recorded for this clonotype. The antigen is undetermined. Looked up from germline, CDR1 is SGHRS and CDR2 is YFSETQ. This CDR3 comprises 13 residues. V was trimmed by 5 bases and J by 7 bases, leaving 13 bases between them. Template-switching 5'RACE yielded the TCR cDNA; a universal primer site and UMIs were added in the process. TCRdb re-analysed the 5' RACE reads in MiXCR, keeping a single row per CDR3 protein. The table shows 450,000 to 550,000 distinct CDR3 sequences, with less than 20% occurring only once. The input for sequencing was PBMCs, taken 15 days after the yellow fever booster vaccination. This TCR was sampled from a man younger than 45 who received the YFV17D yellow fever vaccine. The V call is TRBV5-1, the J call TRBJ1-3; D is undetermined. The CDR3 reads CASSSDNGNTIYF. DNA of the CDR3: TGCGCCAGCAGTTCTGACAACGGGAACACCATATATTTT.